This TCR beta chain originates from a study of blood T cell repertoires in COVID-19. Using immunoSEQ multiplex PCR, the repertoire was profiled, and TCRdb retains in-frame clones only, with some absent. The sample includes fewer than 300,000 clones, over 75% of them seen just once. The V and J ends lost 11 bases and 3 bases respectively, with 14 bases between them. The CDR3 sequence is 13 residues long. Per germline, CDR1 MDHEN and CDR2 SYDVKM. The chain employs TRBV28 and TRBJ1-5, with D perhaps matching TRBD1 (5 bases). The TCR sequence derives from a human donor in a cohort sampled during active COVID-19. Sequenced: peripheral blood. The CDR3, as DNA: TGTGCCGCGCGACAGAGGATCAATCAGCCCCAGCATTTT. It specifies CAARQRINQPQHF.